Below are 16 T cell receptor beta chains sequenced from a single sample in a study of T-cell reconstitution after alpha-beta-depleted transplantation in children. Molecular barcoding with unique molecular identifiers was used for the TCRbeta library. TCRdb passed the PCR reads through MiXCR, listing each CDR3 protein once. The sample holds fewer than 350,000 distinct CDR3 sequences, 11% seen once. Sequencing was performed on peripheral blood, taken 180 days after TCRalphabeta/CD19-depleted stem cell transplant. The receptors here all came from a male patient aged 2-9 years who had a stem cell transplant for chronic granulomatous disease, so the T cells may come from the graft donor.

In this sample, this clonotype turned up many times. J is TRBJ2-7 and V is TRBV3-1, with 7 bases identical to TRBD1. V was pared by 4 bases and J by 4 bases, with 7 bases of the junction left unmatched. Germline V gene sequence: CDR1 LGHDT, CDR2 YNNKEL (reference sequence). The CDR3 is 14 amino acids. The CDR3 region is CASSPRDSRYEQYF. CDR3 bases: TGTGCCAGCAGCCCCCGGGACAGTAGGTACGAGCAGTACTTC.

This clonotype showed up many times. The chain has TRBV6-5 and TRBJ1-5; 7 bases match TRBD1. Germline V lookup: CDR1 MNHEY, CDR2 SVGAGI. The junction had 12 bases not matched to a gene; V was cut back by 6 bases and J by 7 bases. CDR3 length equals 15 residues. CDR3 loop: CASRRQGKGKQPQHF. CDR3 nucleotides: TGTGCCAGCAGAAGACAGGGTAAGGGGAAACAGCCCCAGCATTTT.

This clonotype was seen many times. V is TRBV6-2 or TRBV6-3 and J is TRBJ2-7; TRBD2 might be the D (5 bases). CDR3 length equals 15 residues. The germline CDR1 and CDR2 sequences are MNHEY and SVGEGT. Trimming shortened V by 2 bases and J by 3 bases, and 14 bases separated the two germline ends. CDR3 region: CASSYADRRDYEQYF. CDR3 coding DNA: TGTGCCAGCAGTTACGCCGACCGCCGGGACTACGAGCAGTACTTC.

This clonotype has ten or more counts. The V gene is TRBV29-1, the J gene TRBJ1-1; 9 nucleotides match TRBD1. Germline CDR1 reads SQVTM; CDR2 reads ANQGSEA. Losses at the gene ends were 3 bases for V and 4 bases for J; bases not matched to a gene: 6. This CDR3 is built from 14 residues. The CDR3 spells CSVDPGQGSTEAFF. CDR3 sequence (DNA): TGCAGCGTTGACCCGGGACAGGGCAGCACTGAAGCTTTCTTT.

This clonotype was seen only a few times. This chain uses TRBV7-3 with TRBJ2-2, with 8 bases lining up with TRBD2. Trimming cost V 5 bases and J 6 bases; bases outside gene matches: 11. Germline assignment: CDR1 SGHTA and CDR2 FQGTGA. This CDR3 region has 16 residues. CDR3 DNA: TGTGCCAGCAGCCGCCAAAGCGGGAGAATGTCCGGGGAGCTGTTTTTT. Translated, it gives CASSRQSGRMSGELFF.

This clonotype has a count of ten or more. The chain links TRBV9 to TRBJ2-7; tentatively, D is TRBD1 or TRBD2 (5 bases each). The V end lost 2 bases, the J end lost 4 bases, and 22 bases lay between the germline ends. The length of the CDR3 is 17 residues. The V gene's germline CDR1 is SGDLS and CDR2 YYNGEE. The CDR3 loop is CASSVSDSPQGRYEQYF. CDR3 in DNA: TGTGCCAGCAGCGTCTCGGACTCACCTCAGGGACGATACGAGCAGTACTTC.

In its sample, this clonotype was seen many times. The chain recombines TRBV7-2 with TRBJ2-7, with 10 positions matching TRBD2. The CDR3 totals 15 residues. After removal of 5 bases from V and 2 bases from J, the junction contained 6 bases not matched to a gene. Germline assignment: CDR1 SGHTA and CDR2 FQGNSA. CDR3 loop: CASSNLAGVPYEQYF. The CDR3 coding sequence is TGTGCCAGCAGCAATCTAGCGGGAGTTCCCTACGAGCAGTACTTC.

This clonotype was detected ten times or more. The chain uses TRBV7-6 and TRBJ2-2, with 7 bases lining up with TRBD2. The V gene's germline CDR1 is SGHVS and CDR2 FNYEAQ. V lost 4 bases, J lost 4 bases, and 0 bases stayed unmatched. This CDR3 spans 13 amino acids. CDR3 sequence: CASSSGGTGELFF. The CDR3 nucleotides read TGTGCCAGCAGCTCGGGGGGCACCGGGGAGCTGTTTTTT.

This clonotype was observed many times. V is TRBV6-1 and J is TRBJ2-7, with 11 bases identical to TRBD1. Looked up from germline, CDR1 is MNHNS and CDR2 is SASEGT. The V and J ends lost 6 bases and 0 bases, in that order; junction bases with no gene match: 4. The CDR3 totals 15 residues. CDR3 DNA sequence: TGTGCCAGCAGAGAGGACAGGGGGCTCTCCTACGAGCAGTACTTC. It codes for CASREDRGLSYEQYF.

This clonotype was seen at least ten times. The J gene is TRBJ2-1, the V gene TRBV29-1; possible D gene TRBD1, 6 bases. CDR3 length: 13 amino acids. Germline values: CDR1 SQVTM, CDR2 ANQGSEA. Trimming removed 4 bases from V and 4 bases from J, with 11 bases in between. This chain's CDR3 is CSVGQQGYNEQFF. The DNA of the CDR3 is TGCAGCGTTGGACAGCAGGGGTACAATGAGCAGTTCTTC.

Worth noting for this clonotype: A much bigger clone sits one base away, suggesting this may be a read error. The rearrangement uses TRBV5-1 and TRBJ1-1; 10 nucleotides agree with TRBD1. There are 13 residues in the CDR3. Germline CDR1 is SGHRS and CDR2 is YFSETQ. In DNA, the CDR3 is TGCACCAGCAGGACAGGGGGGGGCACTGAAGCTTTCTTT. It codes for CTSRTGGGTEAFF.

The chain has TRBV19 and TRBJ1-5; 8 bases are a match to TRBD1. V shed 6 bases, J shed 9 bases, and the junction held 7 bases outside the gene matches. Germline-derived CDR1 and CDR2 are LNHDA and SQIVND (reference sequence). The CDR3 runs 13 residues. This CDR3 reads CASRGQGTGPQHF. Here the CDR3 DNA reads TGTGCCAGTAGAGGACAGGGCACGGGGCCCCAGCATTTT. Using reference TRBV19 and TRBJ1-5 for the parts outside the CDR3, the full variable domain is DGGITQSPKYLFRKEGQNVTLSCEQNLNHDAMYWYRQDPGQGLRLIYYSQIVNDFQKGDIAEGYSVSREKKESFPLTVTSAQKNPTAFYLCASRGQGTGPQHFGDGTRLSIL.

In this sample, this clonotype turned up many times. The rearrangement joins TRBV2 to TRBJ2-5, with a weak D call TRBD1 (5 bases). This CDR3 comprises 15 residues. Trimming cost V 1 base and J 1 base, with 10 bases left between them. CDR1 is SNHLY, CDR2 FYNNEI, per germline. This CDR3 is CASSEVRGIQETQYF. The CDR3 DNA reads TGTGCCAGCAGTGAAGTTAGGGGAATCCAAGAGACCCAGTACTTC.

This clonotype occurred many times. The chain combines TRBV7-2 with TRBJ2-2, with a tentative D call TRBD1 (6 bases). The CDR3 extends over 16 amino acids. Germline CDR1 reads SGHTA; CDR2 reads FQGNSA. V lost 5 bases and J 2 bases, leaving 15 bases between the germline ends. CDR3 loop: CASSPPGHSNTGELFF. The CDR3 DNA reads as TGTGCCAGCAGCCCTCCGGGACACTCAAACACCGGGGAGCTGTTTTTT.

This clonotype was observed at least ten times. The chain combines TRBV5-1 with TRBJ1-6; no firm D call. CDR1 is SGHRS, CDR2 YFSETQ, per germline. V was shortened by 2 bases and J by 8 bases, with 5 bases between the two germline ends. The CDR3 consists of 12 residues. The CDR3: CASSLNDSPLHF. Written as DNA, the CDR3 is TGCGCCAGCAGCTTAAACGATTCACCCCTCCACTTT. Based on the CDR3 plus reference TRBV5-1 and TRBJ1-6, the full variable domain is KAGVTQTPRYLIKTRGQQVTLSCSPISGHRSVSWYQQTPGQGLQFLFEYFSETQRNKGNFPGRFSGRQFSNSRSEMNVSTLELGDSALYLCASSLNDSPLHFGNGTRLTVT.

The chain combines TRBV19 with TRBJ2-2; D call uncertain. Looked up from germline, CDR1 is LNHDA and CDR2 is SQIVND (reference sequence). CDR3 size: 13 residues. V was clipped by 3 bases and J by 1 base, with 3 bases between them. The chain's CDR3 is CASSIMNTGELFF. In DNA, the CDR3 is TGTGCCAGTAGTATCATGAACACCGGGGAGCTGTTTTTT.